The 30 T cell receptor beta chains below come from one sample, sequenced in a study of CD8 T cells in ankylosing spondylitis. TCRdb fed the 5' RACE reads into MiXCR, producing one record per CDR3 protein. Of around 220,000 distinct CDR3 sequences in the sample, roughly a tenth are singletons; the top ten hold about a fifth. Sequenced: blood, either unsorted or a sorted T cell fraction (not recorded which). The receptors shown here come from a male donor with ankylosing spondylitis or in good health (not recorded which).

Concerning this clonotype: The junction departs from germline at one end; a sequencing error may be responsible. The CDR3 DNA reads TGTGCTAGCAGCTTTAGTGGGTCCCAAGAGACCCAGTACTTC. Protein product: CASSFSGSQETQYF. This sequence joins TRBV7-7 and TRBJ2-5; no reliable D call. This CDR3 region has 14 residues. Germline V gene data show CDR1 as SSHAT and CDR2 as FNYEAQ (reference sequence).

This clonotype was picked up many times. The V call is TRBV6-1, the J call TRBJ2-5; TRBD1 matches 7 bases. The CDR3 runs to 17 residues. Unmatched junction bases numbered 15, after V lost 6 bases and J lost 2 bases. Germline-derived CDR1 and CDR2 are MNHNS and SASEGT. The CDR3 loop is CASRTRPGGVFQETQYF. The CDR3 bases are TGTGCCAGCAGGACCAGGCCAGGGGGTGTCTTTCAAGAGACCCAGTACTTC.

V gene TRBV12-3 or TRBV12-4 combines with J gene TRBJ2-5; 7 bases are shared with TRBD1. The junction had 4 bases not matched to a gene; V was cut back by 1 base and J by 5 bases. The CDR3 length is 14 residues. The CDR3 DNA reads as TGTGCCAGCAGTTTAGTGACAGGGACGGAGACCCAGTACTTC. It translates to CASSLVTGTETQYF.

This clonotype was picked up many times. The chain links TRBV12-3 or TRBV12-4 to TRBJ2-3; D is perhaps TRBD1 (5 bases). V gave up 2 bases and J gave up 1 base, with 10 bases separating them. The CDR3 totals 15 residues. The CDR3 loop is CASSLSREGTDTQYF. The CDR3 nucleotides are TGTGCCAGCAGTTTAAGCAGGGAAGGCACAGATACGCAGTATTTT.

In its sample, this clonotype was seen many times. V is TRBV3-2 and J is TRBJ2-1. TRBV3-2 is assigned pseudogene status. The CDR3 runs to 14 residues. The CDR3 region is CASSQDAAYNEQFF. The CDR3 region has the DNA TGTGCCAGCTCTCAGGACGCGGCCTACAATGAGCAGTTCTTC.

This clonotype was seen repeatedly, ten times or more. The rearrangement links TRBV5-5 to TRBJ1-6; weak D call: TRBD1 (5 bases). CDR3 length: 16 amino acids. With 2 bases removed from V and 10 bases from J, the gap between germline ends came to 19 bases. Germline CDR1 reads SGHKS; CDR2 reads YYEKEE (reference sequence). The CDR3 nucleotides read TGTGCCAGCAGCTTCCGGGACGATTCGGCGGGGTCACCCCTCCACTTT. Amino acid sequence: CASSFRDDSAGSPLHF.

This clonotype was seen many times. The chain is built from TRBV9 and TRBJ2-3; no clear D. With 1 base removed from V and 2 bases from J, the gap between germline ends came to 17 bases. The CDR3 covers 17 residues. CDR1 is SGDLS and CDR2 is YYNGEE in the germline V gene. The CDR3 nucleotides read TGTGCCAGCAGCGTACCCACTTCGAGATTCTTCACAGATACGCAGTATTTT. Amino acid sequence: CASSVPTSRFFTDTQYF.

This clonotype showed up many times. The rearrangement joins TRBV12-3 or TRBV12-4 to TRBJ2-7, with 9 bases matching TRBD1. The trim removed 5 bases at V and 5 bases at J, leaving 10 bases unmatched. This CDR3 is built from 15 residues. The CDR3 bases are TGTGCCAGCAGTCTGAACCGGGACAGGGTTCACGAGCAGTACTTC. Translated, it gives CASSLNRDRVHEQYF.

The chain employs TRBV5-6 and TRBJ2-2; 7 bases match TRBD2. The length of the CDR3 is 16 residues. J gave up 4 bases and V 2 bases, and 8 bases lay outside the gene matches. CDR1 is SGHDT, CDR2 YYEEEE, per germline. The CDR3 here is CASSFSGLVSTGELFF. CDR3 DNA: TGTGCCAGCAGCTTTTCAGGACTAGTGAGCACCGGGGAGCTGTTTTTT.

The CDR3: CASSPRRGGQGSEHTTEAFF. DNA of the CDR3: TGTGCCAGCAGTCCCCGCCGAGGGGGACAGGGTTCGGAGCACACTACTGAAGCTTTCTTT. V and J are TRBV6-2 or TRBV6-3 and TRBJ1-1; TRBD1 matches 9 bases. The CDR3 loop spans 20 amino acids. The ends lost 5 bases at V and 5 bases at J; junction bases unmatched: 24. Per germline, CDR1 MNHEY and CDR2 SVGEGT.

This clonotype showed up many times. DNA for the CDR3: TGCGCCAGCAGCCTCCAGACTGGCTACAATGAGCAGTTCTTC. As protein: CASSLQTGYNEQFF. The gene calls are TRBV5-1 and TRBJ2-1; D is undetermined. In germline, CDR1 is SGHRS, CDR2 YFSETQ. The CDR3 is made up of 14 amino acids. Trimming left V 4 bases short and J 3 bases short, with 11 bases between.

This sequence joins TRBV5-6 and TRBJ2-6; D call uncertain. V dropped 2 bases and J dropped 5 bases, with 8 bases sitting between them. This CDR3 has 14 residues. Germline V gene sequence: CDR1 SGHDT, CDR2 YYEEEE. The CDR3 loop reads CASSLESWANVLTF. CDR3 nucleotides: TGTGCCAGCAGCTTAGAGAGCTGGGCCAACGTCCTGACTTTC.

This clonotype was seen many times. This sequence joins TRBV3-1 and TRBJ2-7, with a weak D call TRBD1 (6 bases). Germline V gene data show CDR1 as LGHDT and CDR2 as YNNKEL (reference sequence). This CDR3 is built from 14 residues. Deletions cut 4 bases from V and 5 bases from J, with 15 bases between. The chain's CDR3 is CASSPYRQGNEQYF. CDR3 in DNA: TGTGCCAGCAGCCCCTACCGCCAGGGGAACGAGCAGTACTTC.

This clonotype showed up just once. The V call is TRBV5-4, the J call TRBJ2-5, with 7 bases lining up with TRBD2. The CDR3 extends over 16 amino acids. V lost 4 bases and J lost 0; bases outside the gene matches: 9. Per germline, CDR1 SGHNT and CDR2 YYREEE (reference sequence). Here the CDR3 reads CASSPGRGANQETQYF. Here the CDR3 DNA reads TGTGCCAGCAGCCCTGGGAGGGGCGCTAACCAAGAGACCCAGTACTTC.

This clonotype was observed at least ten times. V gene TRBV3-1 combines with J gene TRBJ2-3; TRBD1 is a possible D gene (5 bases). The CDR3 runs 13 residues. Deletions cut 0 bases from V and 5 bases from J, with 6 bases between. Per the germline V gene, CDR1 is LGHDT and CDR2 is YNNKEL (reference sequence). CDR3 sequence: CASSQERGDTQYF. The CDR3 coding sequence is TGTGCCAGCAGCCAAGAAAGGGGAGATACGCAGTATTTT.

Many counts were recorded for this clonotype. The rearrangement links TRBV5-1 to TRBJ2-2; D is perhaps TRBD2 (6 bases). V was pared by 4 bases and J by 4 bases, with 11 bases between. Germline V gene sequence: CDR1 SGHRS, CDR2 YFSETQ. The CDR3 is made up of 14 amino acids. This CDR3 is CASSKDGGTGELFF. CDR3 DNA: TGCGCCAGCAGCAAGGACGGGGGCACCGGGGAGCTGTTTTTT.

This clonotype was recorded many times. V and J are TRBV5-1 and TRBJ1-5; no clear D. V lost 0 bases to trimming and J lost 3 bases, with 19 bases between them. The CDR3 covers 18 residues. The germline V gene has CDR1 SGHRS and CDR2 YFSETQ. This CDR3 is CASSLGAAGSGINQPQHF. The CDR3 DNA follows: TGCGCCAGCAGCTTGGGAGCCGCAGGATCGGGAATCAATCAGCCCCAGCATTTT.

This clonotype was recorded at least ten times. V usage is TRBV20-1 and J usage is TRBJ1-5; 7 nucleotides match TRBD1. V lost 3 bases and J lost 7; bases outside the gene matches: 12. Germline CDR1 reads DFQATT; CDR2 reads SNEGSKA (reference sequence). The CDR3 has 15 amino acids. This CDR3 is CSASRGQSNKQPQHF. The CDR3 region has the DNA TGCAGTGCTAGCAGGGGACAGTCAAATAAACAGCCCCAGCATTTT.

There are a few counts of this clonotype. The V call is TRBV29-1, the J call TRBJ2-5, with D unresolved. The CDR3 is 11 residues long. In germline, CDR1 is SQVTM, CDR2 ANQGSEA. Trimming took 6 bases from V and 3 from J, leaving 8 bases between them. The CDR3 loop reads CSVLGKETQYF. CDR3 nucleotides: TGCAGCGTGCTAGGGAAAGAGACCCAGTACTTC.

In the case of this clonotype: A read error may produce the germline difference seen at one junction end. The V gene is TRBV20-1, the J gene TRBJ1-5; TRBD1 agrees at 9 bases. Germline assignment: CDR1 DFQATT and CDR2 SNEGSKA (reference sequence). CDR3 length equals 16 residues. The CDR3 DNA is TGCTGTGCTAGAAGTTCCGGGACAGGGCTCAATCAGCCCCAGCATTTT. It yields the protein CCARSSGTGLNQPQHF.

This clonotype was observed at least ten times. The chain is built from TRBV5-1 and TRBJ2-1; 9 bases fit TRBD2. After removal of 4 bases from V and 9 bases from J, the junction contained 11 bases not matched to a gene. Germline CDR1 SGHRS, CDR2 YFSETQ. CDR3 length equals 15 residues. CDR3 DNA: TGCGCCAGCAGCGGCGGGGGGGCTTCTTTCAGTGAGCAGTTCTTC. As protein: CASSGGGASFSEQFF.

At least ten counts were recorded for this clonotype. This chain connects TRBV12-3 or TRBV12-4 to TRBJ1-5, with TRBD1 matching 7 bases. J lost 8 bases, V lost 2 bases, and 15 bases had no gene match. This CDR3 spans 17 amino acids. CDR3 amino acids: CASSLRGDSLFGEPQHF. The CDR3 DNA reads as TGTGCCAGCAGTTTAAGAGGGGACAGCCTTTTCGGAGAGCCCCAGCATTTT.

This clonotype was counted many times. The rearrangement joins TRBV12-3 or TRBV12-4 to TRBJ1-1; the D gene is possibly TRBD1 (6 bases). This CDR3 is 13 amino acids long. V was cut by 3 bases and J by 4 bases, with 9 bases left in between. The CDR3: CASSFTGRTEAFF. The CDR3 DNA follows: TGTGCCAGCAGTTTCACAGGGCGCACTGAAGCTTTCTTT.

This clonotype was observed many times. Here the CDR3 reads CSASRGNQPQHF. CDR3 coding DNA: TGCAGTGCTAGTAGAGGCAATCAGCCCCAGCATTTT. The genes are TRBV20-1 and TRBJ1-5, with D uncertain. There are 12 residues in the CDR3. CDR1 is DFQATT, CDR2 SNEGSKA, per germline (reference sequence). Trimming stripped 3 bases from V and 2 bases from J, with 5 bases between.

This clonotype was observed at least ten times. V usage is TRBV12-3 or TRBV12-4 and J usage is TRBJ2-3, with 9 bases identical to TRBD1. This CDR3 is built from 15 residues. Trimming cost V 5 bases and J 2 bases; bases outside gene matches: 5. CDR3 sequence: CASSADRGATDTQYF. CDR3 in DNA: TGTGCCAGCAGTGCAGACAGGGGGGCCACAGATACGCAGTATTTT.

A few counts support this clonotype. This sequence joins TRBV27 and TRBJ2-4; TRBD1 matches at 9 bases. Germline V gene data show CDR1 as MNHEY and CDR2 as SMNVEV (reference sequence). The CDR3 totals 12 residues. V lost 6 bases to trimming and J lost 9 bases; unmatched junction nucleotides: 3. The CDR3 loop is CASRGQGGIQYF. CDR3 in DNA: TGTGCCAGCAGGGGACAGGGAGGCATTCAGTACTTC.

The chain is built from TRBV6-1 and TRBJ2-3; D call uncertain. The CDR3 length is 15 residues. Trimming took off 4 bases at V and 0 bases at J, with 11 bases between the two ends. The germline gives CDR1 MNHNS, CDR2 SASEGT. CDR3 region: CASSVTVVSTDTQYF. As DNA, the CDR3 is TGTGCCAGCAGTGTAACCGTGGTCAGCACAGATACGCAGTATTTT.

The chain combines TRBV27 with TRBJ2-5; TRBD2 matches 11 bases. Germline trimming cut 2 bases from V and 5 bases from J; bases unmatched to any gene: 7. Germline V gene sequence: CDR1 MNHEY, CDR2 SMNVEV (reference sequence). There are 16 residues in the CDR3. CDR3 sequence reads: CASSLGTSGTRETQYF. In DNA form, the CDR3 reads TGTGCCAGCAGTTTAGGGACTAGCGGCACGAGGGAGACCCAGTACTTC.

This clonotype was detected ten times or more. The chain is built from TRBV27 and TRBJ2-7; 9 bases match TRBD1. In germline, CDR1 is MNHEY, CDR2 SMNVEV (reference sequence). The CDR3 runs 11 residues. V was pared by 5 bases and J by 7 bases, with 0 bases of the junction left unmatched. CDR3: CASSDRGEQYF. The CDR3 coding sequence is TGTGCCAGCAGTGACAGGGGGGAGCAGTACTTC.

This clonotype was seen ten or more times. The gene calls are TRBV5-1 and TRBJ1-2; D uncertain. Trimming took 0 bases from V and 8 from J, leaving 14 bases between them. The CDR3 sequence is 14 residues long. Germline CDR1 SGHRS, CDR2 YFSETQ. CDR3 DNA: TGCGCCAGCAGCTTGGGAGGGTGGCGTGACGGCTACACCTTC. As protein: CASSLGGWRDGYTF.